The next 27 T cell receptor beta chains were all read from a single sample in a study of identifying expanded T cells in peripheral blood. Profiling relied on immunoSEQ multiplex PCR, and the TCRdb table lists in-frame clones only, not all of them. This sample has about 58,000 clones; approximately 82% occur once, and the top ten carry around a sixth. Sequenced sample: blood. The receptors were gathered from a person aged 18 to 69 in good health.

V is TRBV6-1 and J is TRBJ1-1, with D possibly being TRBD1 (6 bases). CDR3 size: 12 residues. Trimming pared 10 bases from V and 11 bases from J, leaving 20 bases between. In germline, CDR1 is MNHNS, CDR2 SASEGT. The CDR3 here is CATRQGRPSAFF. CDR3 bases: TGTGCCACCCGCCAGGGGCGGCCTTCGGCTTTCTTT.

This chain links TRBV2 with TRBJ1-2; no reliable D call. Germline loops: CDR1 SNHLY, CDR2 FYNNEI. This CDR3 has 13 residues. V lost 6 bases, J lost 1 base, and 9 bases lay in between. The CDR3 DNA reads as TGTGCCAGCAGCCAACAGCTTAACTATGGCTACACCTTC. Residues: CASSQQLNYGYTF.

V gene TRBV6-8 combines with J gene TRBJ1-5, with 8 nucleotides matching TRBD1. This CDR3 comprises 15 residues. V dropped 5 bases and J dropped 2; count of bases not matched to a gene: 5. In germline, CDR1 is MNHGY, CDR2 SAAAGT. CDR3 in DNA: TGTGCCAGCAGTCCAGGGGGCTTCGGCAATCAGCCCCAGCATTTT. It codes for CASSPGGFGNQPQHF.

The chain combines TRBV19 with TRBJ2-1, with D perhaps assigned TRBD1 or TRBD2 (5 bases each). Germline V gene sequence: CDR1 LNHDA, CDR2 SQIVND (reference sequence). The ends were cut back, 3 bases at V and 9 bases at J, with 18 bases in the middle. CDR3 length: 15 residues. CDR3 in amino acids: CASSIVGLAQGEQFF. The DNA for the CDR3 is TGTGCCAGTAGTATTGTGGGGCTAGCTCAGGGTGAGCAGTTCTTC.

V and J are TRBV30 and TRBJ2-7, with 8 bases matching TRBD2. The germline gives CDR1 GTSNPN, CDR2 SVGIG (reference sequence). J lost 3 bases, V lost 3 bases, and 7 bases had no gene match. The CDR3 extends over 14 amino acids. CDR3 amino acids: CAWSGTSGYYEQYF. The CDR3 DNA reads TGTGCCTGGAGCGGGACTAGTGGGTACTACGAGCAGTACTTC.

The CDR3 spells CASTLGGVGGYTF. CDR3 in DNA: TGTGCCAGCACCCTGGGGGGAGTAGGTGGCTACACCTTC. This sequence joins TRBV7-9 and TRBJ1-2; maybe TRBD1 (5 bases). CDR1 is SEHNR and CDR2 is FQNEAQ in the germline V gene (reference sequence). V shed 7 bases and J shed 7 bases, with 16 bases lying between them. CDR3 size: 13 residues.

The rearrangement links TRBV4-1 to TRBJ1-2; the D gene is possibly TRBD1 (5 bases). In germline, CDR1 is MGHRA, CDR2 YSYEKL. The V and J ends lost 0 bases and 5 bases respectively, with 16 bases between them. This CDR3 has 16 amino acids. The chain's CDR3 is CASSQETQGRGYGYTF. DNA of the CDR3: TGCGCCAGCAGCCAAGAAACCCAGGGACGTGGGTATGGCTACACCTTC.

This chain uses TRBV6-5 with TRBJ1-6; D not resolved. The V and J ends lost 4 bases and 2 bases respectively, with 12 bases between them. Per germline, CDR1 MNHEY and CDR2 SVGAGI. The CDR3 covers 16 residues. As DNA, the CDR3 is TGTGCCAGCAGTTTAGAGGGTCCCACCTATAATTCACCCCTCCACTTT. Translated, it gives CASSLEGPTYNSPLHF.

The V call is TRBV2, the J call TRBJ2-1, with 9 bases matching TRBD1. Germline trimming cut 6 bases from V and 2 bases from J; bases unmatched to any gene: 5. The CDR3 is 15 amino acids. Germline CDR1 is SNHLY and CDR2 is FYNNEI. CDR3 protein: CASSQGQGAYNEQFF. The DNA of the CDR3 is TGTGCCAGCAGCCAGGGACAGGGTGCCTACAATGAGCAGTTCTTC. The whole variable domain, remainder taken from reference TRBV2 and TRBJ2-1, is EPEVTQTPSHQVTQMGQEVILRCVPISNHLYFYWYRQILGQKVEFLVSFYNNEISEKSEIFDDQFSVERPDGSNFTLKIRSTKLEDSAMYFCASSQGQGAYNEQFFGPGTRLTVL.

This chain uses TRBV29-1 with TRBJ1-1; maybe TRBD1 (6 bases). The CDR3 contains 13 residues. V shed 4 bases and J shed 3 bases, with 12 bases lying between them. Germline V gene lookup returns CDR1 SQVTM and CDR2 ANQGSEA. CDR3 in amino acids: CSVGGGVYTEAFF. CDR3 DNA sequence: TGCAGCGTTGGAGGGGGAGTCTACACTGAAGCTTTCTTT.

This clone was recorded once. The chain links TRBV7-8 to TRBJ2-1; 7 bases map to TRBD2. The germline V gene encodes CDR1 SGHVS and CDR2 FQNEAQ. The CDR3 runs 14 residues. Trimming cost V 4 bases and J 4 bases; bases outside gene matches: 4. The CDR3 nucleotides are TGTGCCAGCAGCTCTCAGCGGGGATACAATGAGCAGTTCTTC. This gives the protein CASSSQRGYNEQFF.

V gene TRBV6-1 combines with J gene TRBJ1-2, with D maybe TRBD1 (5 bases). Germline V gene data show CDR1 as MNHNS and CDR2 as SASEGT. V lost 2 bases and J 10 bases, leaving 20 bases between the germline ends. The CDR3 runs to 15 residues. The CDR3 reads CASSESGGYRFDYTF. The DNA of the CDR3 is TGTGCCAGCAGTGAAAGTGGGGGGTACAGGTTTGACTACACCTTC.

This rearrangement joins TRBV7-9 to TRBJ2-7; D call uncertain. The germline gives CDR1 SEHNR, CDR2 FQNEAQ (reference sequence). The CDR3 length is 12 residues. Trimming shortened V by 1 base and J by 0 bases, and 1 base separated the two germline ends. CDR3 DNA: TGTGCCAGCAGCTTAGTCTCCTACGAGCAGTACTTC. Its protein product is CASSLVSYEQYF. Supplemented by reference TRBV7-9 and TRBJ2-7, the full variable domain reads DTGVSQNPRHKITKRGQNVTFRCDPISEHNRLYWYRQTLGQGPEFLTYFQNEAQLEKSRLLSDRFSAERPKGSFSTLEIQRTEQGDSAMYLCASSLVSYEQYFGPGTRLTVT.

The chain carries TRBV2 and TRBJ1-3; no reliable D call. Trimming removed 5 bases at V and 0 bases at J, with 5 bases between. The germline V gene encodes CDR1 SNHLY and CDR2 FYNNEI. This CDR3 contains 13 residues. CDR3 loop: CASSSFSGNTIYF. The DNA of the CDR3 is TGTGCCAGCAGTTCGTTCTCTGGAAACACCATATATTTT.

The V call is TRBV29-1, the J call TRBJ2-2, with 8 bases identical to TRBD2. V lost 1 base, J lost 5 bases, and 9 bases stayed unmatched. Germline V CDR1 and CDR2: SQVTM, ANQGSEA. The CDR3 totals 16 residues. The CDR3 bases are TGCAGCGTTGAAGGCCCTGGACTAGCCGGTACCGGGGAGCTGTTTTTT. Amino acid sequence: CSVEGPGLAGTGELFF.

The chain combines TRBV19 with TRBJ1-5; D ambiguous. CDR1 LNHDA and CDR2 SQIVND come from the germline V gene (reference sequence). V was clipped by 0 bases and J by 0 bases, with 12 bases between them. The CDR3 has 17 residues. This chain's CDR3 is CASSIDSAKNSNQPQHF. In DNA form, the CDR3 reads TGTGCCAGTAGTATAGATTCGGCAAAGAATAGCAATCAGCCCCAGCATTTT. The full variable domain, rest sourced from reference TRBV19 and TRBJ1-5, is DGGITQSPKYLFRKEGQNVTLSCEQNLNHDAMYWYRQDPGQGLRLIYYSQIVNDFQKGDIAEGYSVSREKKESFPLTVTSAQKNPTAFYLCASSIDSAKNSNQPQHFGDGTRLSIL.

This sequence joins TRBV28 and TRBJ2-7; D is perhaps TRBD2 (5 bases). The germline CDR1 and CDR2 sequences are MDHEN and SYDVKM. The CDR3 consists of 12 residues. V was shortened by 8 bases and J by 7 bases, with 15 bases between the two germline ends. CDR3 sequence: CASGSLHGEQYF. The CDR3 DNA reads as TGTGCCAGCGGGAGCCTTCACGGAGAGCAGTACTTC.

The genes are TRBV20-1 and TRBJ2-5; D is unclear. The V end lost 0 bases, the J end lost 5 bases, and 4 bases lay between the germline ends. The CDR3 length is 11 residues. Germline CDR1 is DFQATT and CDR2 is SNEGSKA (reference sequence). CDR3 region: CSAREWETQYF. In DNA, the CDR3 is TGCAGTGCTAGAGAGTGGGAGACCCAGTACTTC.

This clone was detected a few times. CDR3 amino acids: CASSSGAAGELFF. Written as DNA, the CDR3 is TGCGCCAGCAGTAGCGGGGCGGCCGGGGAGCTGTTTTTT. The chain is built from TRBV10-2 and TRBJ2-2; 7 bases align to TRBD2. The V gene end was trimmed by 5 bases and the J gene end by 6 bases; junction bases not matched to a gene: 3. CDR3 length equals 13 residues. Germline V CDR1 and CDR2: WSHSY, SAAADI.

The rearrangement uses TRBV6-1 and TRBJ2-7; D not certain. The CDR3 spans 13 residues. The V end lost 4 bases, the J end lost 3 bases, and 10 bases lay between the germline ends. CDR1 MNHNS and CDR2 SASEGT come from the germline V gene. The chain's CDR3 is CASSGNDIYEQYV. The CDR3 DNA reads TGTGCCAGCAGTGGAAATGACATCTACGAGCAGTACGTC.

The rearrangement links TRBV7-8 to TRBJ1-6, with TRBD1 as a possible D gene (5 bases). The CDR3 totals 14 residues. Per germline, CDR1 SGHVS and CDR2 FQNEAQ. V lost 3 bases to trimming and J lost 5 bases, with 8 bases between them. The CDR3 DNA reads as TGTGCCAGCAGCTTGGGACCGAATAATTCACCCCTCCACTTT. Translation gives CASSLGPNNSPLHF.

The V and J genes are TRBV5-4 and TRBJ2-2; 7 bases agree with TRBD2. V shed 5 bases, J shed 4 bases, and the junction held 11 bases outside the gene matches. This CDR3 has 16 residues. Germline lookup yields CDR1 SGHNT and CDR2 YYREEE (reference sequence). CDR3 DNA: TGTGCCAGCAGTTCCGGCGGGAGTGCCGCCACCGGGGAGCTGTTTTTT. Encoded protein: CASSSGGSAATGELFF.

This chain links TRBV5-1 with TRBJ2-1, with D possibly matching TRBD1 (5 bases). The CDR3 extends over 16 amino acids. The V end was cut by 1 base, the J end by 4 bases, with 15 bases between. Germline V CDR1 and CDR2: SGHRS, YFSETQ. CDR3 protein: CASSLFSGLTYNEQFF. CDR3 nucleotides: TGCGCCAGCAGCTTGTTTTCAGGGTTAACATACAATGAGCAGTTCTTC. The whole variable domain, filled in from reference TRBV5-1 and TRBJ2-1, reads KAGVTQTPRYLIKTRGQQVTLSCSPISGHRSVSWYQQTPGQGLQFLFEYFSETQRNKGNFPGRFSGRQFSNSRSEMNVSTLELGDSALYLCASSLFSGLTYNEQFFGPGTRLTVL.

This chain connects TRBV5-1 to TRBJ2-3; the match to TRBD2 covers 12 bases. There are 17 residues in the CDR3. With V trimmed by 3 bases and J by 2 bases, 7 bases remained unmatched. Per the germline V gene, CDR1 is SGHRS and CDR2 is YFSETQ. The CDR3 is CASSSGLAGTFTDTQYF. CDR3 DNA: TGCGCCAGCAGCTCGGGACTAGCGGGTACCTTCACAGATACGCAGTATTTT. Drawing the rest from reference TRBV5-1 and TRBJ2-3, the complete variable domain is KAGVTQTPRYLIKTRGQQVTLSCSPISGHRSVSWYQQTPGQGLQFLFEYFSETQRNKGNFPGRFSGRQFSNSRSEMNVSTLELGDSALYLCASSSGLAGTFTDTQYFGPGTRLTVL.

The chain joins TRBV7-9 to TRBJ2-3; D tentatively reads TRBD1 or TRBD2 (5 bases each). This CDR3 contains 16 residues. Germline lookup yields CDR1 SEHNR and CDR2 FQNEAQ (reference sequence). Trimming removed 5 bases at V and 2 bases at J, with 17 bases between. The CDR3 spells CASSLYRTPNTDTQYF. The CDR3 DNA reads TGTGCCAGCAGCCTCTACAGGACTCCTAACACAGATACGCAGTATTTT.

This chain connects TRBV6-6 to TRBJ2-7; D remains ambiguous. CDR3 size: 14 residues. Trimming cost V 4 bases and J 5 bases, with 15 bases left between them. The germline gives CDR1 MNHNY, CDR2 SVGAGI (reference sequence). The CDR3, as DNA: TGTGCCAGCAGTTCCAGCCGAAATAAGAACGAGCAGTACGTC. Translating it yields CASSSSRNKNEQYV.

The chain links TRBV7-2 to TRBJ2-7; D gene uncertain. The ends were cut back, 2 bases at V and 3 bases at J, with 8 bases in the middle. The V gene's germline CDR1 is SGHTA and CDR2 FQGNSA. This CDR3 contains 13 residues. In DNA, the CDR3 is TGTGCCAGCAGCTTATCGGGCGGCTACGAGCAGTACTTC. Amino acids: CASSLSGGYEQYF. Full variable domain (rest looked up from reference TRBV7-2 and TRBJ2-7): GAGVSQSPSNKVTEKGKDVELRCDPISGHTALYWYRQSLGQGLEFLIYFQGNSAPDKSGLPSDRFSAERTGGSVSTLTIQRTQQEDSAVYLCASSLSGGYEQYFGPGTRLTVT.